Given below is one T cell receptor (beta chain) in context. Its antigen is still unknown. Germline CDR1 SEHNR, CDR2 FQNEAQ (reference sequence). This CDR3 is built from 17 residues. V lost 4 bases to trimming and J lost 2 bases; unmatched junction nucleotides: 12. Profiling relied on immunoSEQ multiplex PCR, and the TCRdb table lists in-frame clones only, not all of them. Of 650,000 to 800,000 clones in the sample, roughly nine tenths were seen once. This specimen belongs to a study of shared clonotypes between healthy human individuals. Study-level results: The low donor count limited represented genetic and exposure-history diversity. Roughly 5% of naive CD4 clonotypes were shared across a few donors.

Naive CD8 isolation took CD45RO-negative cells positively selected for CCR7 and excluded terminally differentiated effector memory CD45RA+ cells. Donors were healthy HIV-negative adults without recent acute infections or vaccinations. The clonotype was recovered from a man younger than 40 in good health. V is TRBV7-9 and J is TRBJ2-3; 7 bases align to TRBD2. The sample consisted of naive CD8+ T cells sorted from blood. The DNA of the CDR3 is TGTGCCAGCAGCTACAACCCCCGGGGGGAGATCACAGATACGCAGTATTTT. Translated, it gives CASSYNPRGEITDTQYF.